A selection of T cell receptor beta chains follows, all from one sample in a study of shared clonotypes between healthy human individuals. Method: immunoSEQ multiplex PCR; TCRdb's copy keeps in-frame clones and lacks some. The sample holds a few million clones, 92% seen once. Material for sequencing was naive CD4+ T cells from PBMCs. These receptors were obtained from a man between 18 and 35 years old in good health. Some clones in this sample may be carry-over from other donors' samples. Both conserved end residues are part of each CDR3. The D gene is left open where the match is weak. Rows give clone size only sometimes, using once, few, many, or a class for an expanded clone.

j_call d_call clone_size v_call cdr3_nt cdr3_aa
TRBJ2-3 - - TRBV30 TGTGCCTGGTCGGCCCTAGTACATACGCAGTATTTT CAWSALVHTQYF
TRBJ2-1 TRBD1 once TRBV18 TGTGCCAGCTCACCCGGACAGGGCAATGAGCAGTTCTTC CASSPGQGNEQFF
TRBJ1-1 - - TRBV2 TGTGCCAGCAGCGGTACGACAGGAAGGGGCACTGAAGCTTTCTTT CASSGTTGRGTEAFF
TRBJ2-3 TRBD2 - TRBV2 TGTGCCAGCAGCCGAGGGAGGGATTCAGATACGCAGTATTTT CASSRGRDSDTQYF
TRBJ2-2 - - TRBV18 TGTGCCAGCTCACCGGTCGGGGATTTCACCGGGGAGCTGTTTTTT CASSPVGDFTGELFF
TRBJ2-3 - - TRBV5-1 TGCGCCAGCAGCTTTTCGACCACCACAGATACGCAGTATTTT CASSFSTTTDTQYF
TRBJ1-2 - - TRBV14 TGTGCCAGCAGCCAAGGGGGTTTCTACGGCTACACCTTC CASSQGGFYGYTF
TRBJ2-3 - - TRBV7-9 TGTGCCAGCAGCTTAGAAGGGGCGGGCACAGATACGCAGTATTTT CASSLEGAGTDTQYF
TRBJ2-3 - - TRBV9 TGTGCCAGCAGCGTCCTCCCCGTCGGGAGCACAGATACGCAGTATTTT CASSVLPVGSTDTQYF
TRBJ1-1 TRBD1 - TRBV28 TGTGCCAGCGGGGACAGGGGATTCACTGAAGCTTTCTTT CASGDRGFTEAFF
TRBJ2-1 - - TRBV10-3 TGTGCCATCAGTGAGTCGGGTCTCAATGAGCAGTTCTTC CAISESGLNEQFF
TRBJ1-2 TRBD1 - TRBV2 TGTGCCAGCAGTGAAGTTGGACAGGGAGGTGGCTACACCTTC CASSEVGQGGGYTF
TRBJ1-2 - - TRBV6-6 TGTGCCACCCGTAGGCAGGGTAACGTCTATGGCTACACCTTC CATRRQGNVYGYTF
TRBJ1-5 - few TRBV5-1 TGCGCCAGCAGCTATGGGGGGCTGGGTCAGCCCCAGCATTTT CASSYGGLGQPQHF
TRBJ2-1 - - TRBV30 TGTGCCTGGAAGGTCCTGGGAAAGGGCGACAATGAGCAGTTCTTC CAWKVLGKGDNEQFF
TRBJ2-5 TRBD2 - TRBV6-1 TGTGCCAGCATTGAGGACGGGAGGGTGATTGAGACCCAGTACTTC CASIEDGRVIETQYF
TRBJ2-5 - - TRBV27 TGTGCCAGCAGTTTATTCCGGGGGGAGACCCAGTACTTC CASSLFRGETQYF
TRBJ2-5 - - TRBV19 TGTGCCAGTAGTATTGCGGGACGGGGCCAAGAGACCCAGTACTTC CASSIAGRGQETQYF
TRBJ1-5 - - TRBV5-1 TGCGCCAGCAGCTTTTCGCCCCAATGGCCCCAGCATTTT CASSFSPQWPQHF
TRBJ1-1 - - TRBV5-1 TGCGCCAGCAGCTTGGAGCCGGGATCTGCTGAAGCTTTCTTT CASSLEPGSAEAFF
TRBJ2-5 - - TRBV5-1 TGCGCCAGCAGGCTGCAGGAACTGCAAGAGACCCAGTACTTC CASRLQELQETQYF
TRBJ2-3 - - TRBV20-1 TGCAGTGCTGGGGGGTCGCAGTATTTT CSAGGSQYF
TRBJ2-3 - - TRBV5-1 TGCGCCAGCAGCCCTCAGGGGCTCTCAGATACGCAGTATTTT CASSPQGLSDTQYF
TRBJ2-2 - - TRBV4-2 TGTGCCAGCAGCCAAGGGGGAGGGGGCGGCACCGGGGAGCTGTTTTTT CASSQGGGGGTGELFF
TRBJ1-4 - once TRBV2 TGTGCCAGCGGACAGTCAACTAATGAAAAACTGTTTTTT CASGQSTNEKLFF
TRBJ1-4 - - TRBV28 TGTGCCAGCAGCCGGGGGGACATCTCTAATGAAAAACTGTTTTTT CASSRGDISNEKLFF
TRBJ2-5 TRBD1 - TRBV9 TGTGCCAGCACCACAACAGGGGCACCTTTTCAAGAGACCCAGTACTTC CASTTTGAPFQETQYF
TRBJ2-7 TRBD2 - TRBV19 TGTGCCAGTAGTCCGGGCGGGGGGACCTACGAGCAGTACTTC CASSPGGGTYEQYF
TRBJ2-3 - - TRBV10-2 TGCGCCATCAAAGGGGGAGATACGCAGTATTTT CAIKGGDTQYF
TRBJ1-5 - - TRBV19 TGTGCCAGTAGCCGATTGCCTACAGGGACCGGGGGTGGGCCCCAGCATTTT CASSRLPTGTGGGPQHF
TRBJ1-1 - - TRBV5-6 TGTGCCAGCAGCTTCGGAAACGGCGAAAACACTGAAGCTTTCTTT CASSFGNGENTEAFF
TRBJ2-3 - - TRBV5-1 TGCGCCAGCACCCGGACAGTAGGGACAGATACGCAGTATTTT CASTRTVGTDTQYF
TRBJ1-4 - - TRBV7-8 TGTGCCAGCAGCACGGGACGGGTATATGAAAAACTGTTTTTT CASSTGRVYEKLFF